This T cell receptor beta chain was sequenced for a study of blood T cell repertoires in COVID-19 (dated by TCRdb to the early 2020s). In terms of the full investigation: The collaborator samples originated in the United States, Italy and Spain and spanned the acute and convalescent phases of COVID-19. The repertoires were released in a freely available public database intended as a resource for research on the immune response to SARS-CoV-2. HLA class I and class II types, where available, came from metadata supplied by the sample provider rather than from assay-based typing. The dataset comprised deeply sampled blood TCRbeta repertoires from subjects exposed to, actively infected with, or recovered from COVID-19. The material from the prospective study consisted of cDNA or gDNA derived from T cells, B-cell-depleted T cells, or PBMCs. Sample metadata almost always included a de-identified subject ID, COVID-19 status, age in years and sex. Samples came from the ongoing ImmuneRACE study (first 160 participants) plus 1,254 subjects from 6 global collaborators. Here is what the overall study found, with its caveats: Clinical and demographic metadata were provided uncurated, with the amount varying by source and participant.

The CDR3 holds 17 amino acids from the cysteine to the phenylalanine. The retained sequence is limited to the CDR3, 51 bases, with the frame set at the first base. CDR1 and CDR2, per the germline V gene, are MGHRA and YSYEKL. V was cut back by 3 bases and J by 4 bases, leaving a gap of 19 bases between them. Each collaborating institution followed its own protocols to collect whole blood in K2EDTA tubes. For TCRbeta analysis, collaborators shipped samples as frozen whole blood, isolated PBMCs, or DNA extracted from either of those sample types. Worth noting for this clone: Its antigen specificity is not known. Per-base quality was not reported, and no clone a single base away is much larger than it.

TCRbeta CDR3 regions were amplified from genomic DNA by means of the immunoSEQ Assay, a bias-controlled multiplex PCR. As for how the authors treated the data: Nucleated cell counts per sample were estimated from amplification of reference gene primers within the assay. To quantify the absolute abundance of each unique TCRbeta CDR3 rearrangement, sequence reads were collapsed and filtered. For each sample, productive Simpson clonality was calculated as the square root of Simpson's diversity index over productive rearrangements. TCRdb obtained this table from immuneACCESS and retained in-frame rearrangements with V and J assigned. These tables miss some clones; where compared with another copy, unresolved V genes account for less than half of the shortfall, and the remainder is unexplained. The V and J calls and clone size were taken over from that table, and D and trimming were inferred from the DNA. The table for this sample lists fewer than 130,000 clones; 87% of them were counted only once. Of the sample, 4% to 5% falls within the top ten clones.

This sequence uses TRBV4-1 and TRBJ2-1; TRBD2 could be the D gene, as 7 bases match. The sequenced sample was peripheral blood. The sequence was collected from a human donor in a cohort sampled during active COVID-19. The sequence in DNA is TGCGCCAGCAGCCAGCTCGGAGGGGGGGGTTTTTACAATGAGCAGTTCTTC. Its coded protein is CASSQLGGGGFYNEQFF.